The 28 T cell receptor beta chains listed next were all sequenced from one sample in a study of shared clonotypes between healthy human individuals. The protocol was immunoSEQ multiplex PCR, while the TCRdb copy is restricted to in-frame clones and leaves out a portion. The sample carries roughly 500,000 clones, roughly 95% recorded once. Source material: naive CD4+ T cells sorted from blood. Subset in this sample: CD45RA+ positively selected. These TCRs come from a woman in her 30s in good health.

V usage is TRBV28 and J usage is TRBJ2-1; 11 bases are a match to TRBD1. The V segment lost 4 bases and the J segment 2 bases; nucleotides outside the gene matches: 4. The germline V gene has CDR1 MDHEN and CDR2 SYDVKM. The CDR3 has 16 residues. The CDR3 DNA follows: TGTGCCAGCAGTTACCCGGGACAGGGGGCCTACAATGAGCAGTTCTTC. Encoded protein: CASSYPGQGAYNEQFF.

The V and J genes are TRBV6-1 and TRBJ2-1; 10 bases line up with TRBD2. CDR1 is MNHNS, CDR2 SASEGT, per germline. V dropped 3 bases and J dropped 4; count of bases not matched to a gene: 6. The CDR3 totals 16 residues. CDR3 DNA: TGTGCCAGCAGTGACCGCCTAGCGGGAGCTTACAATGAGCAGTTCTTC. It translates to CASSDRLAGAYNEQFF.

The chain carries TRBV28 and TRBJ1-2, with D possibly being TRBD1 (5 bases). The CDR3 contains 13 residues. From germline, CDR1 is MDHEN and CDR2 SYDVKM. V lost 7 bases, J lost 4 bases, and 13 bases lay in between. The CDR3 here is CASTVGPPYGYTF. The CDR3 region has the DNA TGTGCCAGCACCGTGGGACCCCCCTATGGCTACACCTTC.

This chain uses TRBV7-9 with TRBJ2-6; TRBD1 might be the D (5 bases). The CDR3 totals 15 residues. Germline V lookup: CDR1 SEHNR, CDR2 FQNEAQ (reference sequence). V lost 5 bases and J 1 base, leaving 9 bases between the germline ends. The CDR3 sequence is CASSTHRSGANVLTF. CDR3 nucleotide sequence: TGTGCCAGCAGCACTCACAGGTCTGGGGCCAACGTCCTGACTTTC.

This chain uses TRBV7-6 with TRBJ2-1; 9 bases are shared with TRBD2. V lost 2 bases to trimming and J lost 0 bases; unmatched junction nucleotides: 14. This CDR3 is 20 amino acids long. Per germline, CDR1 SGHVS and CDR2 FNYEAQ. The CDR3 reads CASSLNMKGLALSSYNEQFF. The CDR3 nucleotides are TGTGCCAGCAGCTTAAATATGAAGGGACTAGCTCTCAGCTCCTACAATGAGCAGTTCTTC.

The chain links TRBV6-1 to TRBJ1-3, with D unclear. V shed 2 bases and J shed 2 bases, with 7 bases lying between them. The CDR3 sequence is 14 residues long. CDR1 and CDR2 from the germline V gene are MNHNS and SASEGT. The CDR3 sequence is CASSENGPGNTIYF. The CDR3 nucleotides are TGTGCCAGCAGTGAAAACGGGCCTGGAAACACCATATATTTT.

The V and J genes are TRBV6-1 and TRBJ2-5; 10 bases are shared with TRBD1. This CDR3 is 14 amino acids long. V lost 6 bases to trimming and J lost 5 bases; unmatched junction nucleotides: 6. Per the germline V gene, CDR1 is MNHNS and CDR2 is SASEGT. The chain's CDR3 is CASSDRGRRETQYF. The CDR3 DNA reads TGTGCCAGCAGCGACAGGGGGCGGCGGGAGACCCAGTACTTC.

This sequence joins TRBV14 and TRBJ2-3, with 7 bases fitting TRBD2. With V trimmed by 0 bases and J by 2 bases, 14 bases remained unmatched. The CDR3 runs 19 residues. CDR1 and CDR2 (germline): SGHDN, FVKESK. DNA for the CDR3: TGTGCCAGCAGCCAAGAACAGCAGCGGGGCTCACCTCACACAGATACGCAGTATTTT. It specifies CASSQEQQRGSPHTDTQYF.

The V and J genes are TRBV5-1 and TRBJ2-5; 15 positions agree with TRBD2. The CDR3 has 18 residues. Germline CDR1 SGHRS, CDR2 YFSETQ. V lost 2 bases, J lost 5 bases, and 10 bases stayed unmatched. DNA for the CDR3: TGCGCCAGCAGCTTACAGGGTCCGGGGACTAGCGGGAGGGAGACCCAGTACTTC. Protein sequence: CASSLQGPGTSGRETQYF.

This chain links TRBV4-1 with TRBJ1-4, with no clear D. The germline gives CDR1 MGHRA, CDR2 YSYEKL. The CDR3 totals 12 residues. V lost 4 bases to trimming and J lost 8 bases, with 8 bases between them. CDR3 loop: CASSRTPEKLFF. The CDR3 region has the DNA TGCGCCAGCAGCCGGACTCCCGAAAAACTGTTTTTT.

The rearrangement links TRBV10-3 to TRBJ2-7; D gene unclear. Per germline, CDR1 ENHRY and CDR2 SYGVKD. V dropped 0 bases and J dropped 2 bases, with 11 bases sitting between them. The CDR3 length is 15 residues. The CDR3, as DNA: TGTGCCATCAGTGAGTCCCAGGCGGCCCCCTACGAGCAGTACTTC. It encodes CAISESQAAPYEQYF.

The chain uses TRBV9 and TRBJ1-2, with D maybe TRBD1 (6 bases). V shed 4 bases and J shed 4 bases, with 14 bases lying between them. The CDR3 is 14 residues long. CDR1 and CDR2 (germline): SGDLS, YYNGEE. The CDR3 region is CASSSPGHRYGYTF. CDR3 coding DNA: TGTGCCAGCAGCTCACCGGGACACCGCTATGGCTACACCTTC.

V and J are TRBV21-1 and TRBJ2-2; the table names TRBD2, a call not compared with the DNA. TRBV21-1 is labeled a pseudogene. The CDR3 covers 18 residues. The CDR3: CASSKGLAGWVCTGELFF. The CDR3 DNA reads TGTGCCAGCAGCAAAGGACTAGCGGGATGGGTGTGCACCGGGGAGCTGTTTTTT.

The V gene is TRBV5-1, the J gene TRBJ1-1, with D hard to call. V lost 0 bases and J 5 bases, leaving 14 bases between the germline ends. From germline, CDR1 is SGHRS and CDR2 YFSETQ. This CDR3 spans 15 amino acids. The CDR3 DNA sequence: TGCGCCAGCAGCTTGGACGGAGGCTGGGGAACTGAAGCTTTCTTT. Encoded protein: CASSLDGGWGTEAFF.

V usage is TRBV5-1 and J usage is TRBJ1-2; D call uncertain. Germline CDR1 is SGHRS and CDR2 is YFSETQ. CDR3 size: 12 residues. V was trimmed by 0 bases and J by 7 bases, leaving 7 bases between them. In DNA form, the CDR3 reads TGCGCCAGCAGCTTGGCACGGGTTGGCTACACCTTC. This encodes CASSLARVGYTF.

The chain has TRBV27 and TRBJ1-4; TRBD1 agrees at 9 bases. Per the germline V gene, CDR1 is MNHEY and CDR2 is SMNVEV (reference sequence). The V segment lost 4 bases and the J segment 8 bases; nucleotides outside the gene matches: 5. The CDR3 is made up of 14 amino acids. Here the CDR3 DNA reads TGTGCCAGCAGTTCCAGACAGGGGGAAGAAAAACTGTTTTTT. As protein: CASSSRQGEEKLFF.

The chain carries TRBV28 and TRBJ2-7; D might be TRBD2 (7 bases). The CDR3 covers 15 residues. Germline assignment: CDR1 MDHEN and CDR2 SYDVKM. V lost 6 bases and J 1 base, leaving 16 bases between the germline ends. CDR3 sequence reads: CASSRGGRRSYEQYF. The CDR3 coding sequence is TGTGCCAGCAGCAGGGGCGGGAGACGTTCCTACGAGCAGTACTTC.

The chain employs TRBV4-2 and TRBJ1-4, with a possible D match to TRBD1 (5 bases). V lost 5 bases, J lost 5 bases, and 12 bases lay in between. Germline V gene lookup returns CDR1 LGHNA and CDR2 YNFKEQ. The CDR3 totals 14 residues. CDR3 amino acids: CASSYRDSNEKLFF. The CDR3 DNA reads as TGTGCCAGCAGCTACCGGGACTCCAATGAAAAACTGTTTTTT.

The chain joins TRBV11-3 to TRBJ1-5, with D uncertain. From germline, CDR1 is SGHNT and CDR2 YENEEA. The CDR3 consists of 13 residues. V was trimmed by 1 base and J by 5 bases, leaving 6 bases between them. This chain's CDR3 is CASSLGPHQPQHF. Here the CDR3 DNA reads TGTGCCAGCAGCTTAGGTCCCCATCAGCCCCAGCATTTT.

J is TRBJ1-1 and V is TRBV6-5; D perhaps matches TRBD1 (5 bases). Trimming took 6 bases from V and 2 from J, leaving 10 bases between them. The CDR3 covers 13 residues. CDR1 is MNHEY, CDR2 SVGAGI, per germline. CDR3 sequence: CASSQTVNTEAFF. CDR3 nucleotide sequence: TGTGCCAGCAGCCAGACAGTTAACACTGAAGCTTTCTTT.

The chain has TRBV25-1 and TRBJ2-7; D unclear. The CDR3 extends over 12 amino acids. Trimming removed 3 bases at V and 6 bases at J, with 9 bases between. Looked up from germline, CDR1 is MGHDK and CDR2 is SYGVNS. Here the CDR3 DNA reads TGTGCCAGCAGTGATTTGGGCGCCGAGCAGTACTTC. Translation: CASSDLGAEQYF.

V usage is TRBV6-5 and J usage is TRBJ2-7; D is possibly TRBD1 (6 bases). This CDR3 comprises 12 residues. Germline assignment: CDR1 MNHEY and CDR2 SVGAGI. The V gene lost 10 bases and the J gene lost 2 bases, with 12 bases spanning the gap. The CDR3 nucleotides are TGTGCCACAAAGGGGGTCGCCTACGAGCAGTACTTC. It translates to CATKGVAYEQYF.

This chain uses TRBV28 with TRBJ2-7; D unclear. The CDR3 is 15 amino acids. CDR1 and CDR2 (germline): MDHEN, SYDVKM. Trimming took 4 bases from V and 1 from J, leaving 14 bases between them. CDR3 loop: CASSSPFTASYEQYF. CDR3 nucleotide sequence: TGTGCCAGCAGTTCCCCCTTTACAGCTTCCTACGAGCAGTACTTC.

V gene TRBV28 combines with J gene TRBJ2-1; 8 nucleotides line up with TRBD2. V shed 2 bases, J shed 7 bases, and the junction held 7 bases outside the gene matches. In germline, CDR1 is MDHEN, CDR2 SYDVKM. This CDR3 spans 15 amino acids. In DNA form, the CDR3 reads TGTGCCAGCAGTTTACCTCGGACTAGCTGGAATGAGCAGTTCTTC. It yields the protein CASSLPRTSWNEQFF.

The table lists this clone with a count of one. V is TRBV5-6 and J is TRBJ1-2; a weak D match, TRBD1 (5 bases). This CDR3 is built from 14 residues. Trimming stripped 1 base from V and 5 bases from J, with 12 bases between. Germline-derived CDR1 and CDR2 are SGHDT and YYEEEE. In nucleotides, the CDR3 is TGTGCCAGCAGCTTGATCCAGGGTGTTTATGGCTACACCTTC. Translated: CASSLIQGVYGYTF.

The chain uses TRBV28 and TRBJ1-4; D is unclear. Trimming left V 6 bases short and J 7 bases short, with 15 bases between. Germline CDR1 reads MDHEN; CDR2 reads SYDVKM. The CDR3 is made up of 14 amino acids. The CDR3 reads CASRYRARGEKLFF. The CDR3 DNA sequence: TGTGCCAGCAGATACAGAGCCCGCGGTGAAAAACTGTTTTTT.

The chain has TRBV11-2 and TRBJ2-5; D gene uncertain. Germline values: CDR1 SGHAT, CDR2 FQNNGV. The length of the CDR3 is 15 residues. V shed 0 bases and J shed 5 bases, with 13 bases lying between them. The CDR3 reads CASSLDPAVWETQYF. CDR3 nucleotide sequence: TGTGCCAGCAGCTTAGATCCGGCTGTCTGGGAGACCCAGTACTTC.

This clone was recorded only once. CDR3 loop: CATSRERALSSYNEQFF. The CDR3 nucleotides are TGTGCCACCAGCAGAGAACGCGCGTTATCCTCCTACAATGAGCAGTTCTTC. This chain joins TRBV15 and TRBJ2-1; D unclear. Per the germline V gene, CDR1 is LNHNV and CDR2 is YYDKDF (reference sequence). Trimming pared 0 bases from V and 0 bases from J, leaving 12 bases between. This CDR3 contains 17 residues.